This TCR beta chain was captured by sequencing in a study of CD8+ T cells in alopecia areata (dated by TCRdb to 2016 to 2019). Background on the whole study: The treated patients, all with moderate-to-severe alopecia areata, were enrolled in an open-label pilot trial of oral tofacitinib given at 5 to 10 mg twice daily. Scalp clonality was compared across normal scalp (n=4), patchy alopecia areata scalp (n=8), and alopecia totalis/universalis scalp (n=8). Biopsies were taken from tofacitinib-treated patients at baseline and at 4 and 24 weeks of treatment, and a later scalp biopsy was taken in several of the tofacitinib-treated patients. High-throughput TCRbeta sequencing was used to examine T cell clonal expansion in alopecia areata in both the C3H/HeJ mouse model and human patients. Scalp tissue and sorted CD4+ and CD8+ peripheral blood T cells from patchy and totalis/universalis alopecia areata patients and from healthy controls were covered by human TCRbeta sequencing. The RNA source kit depended on sample type: the PAXgene miRNA kit for fixed scalp, the miRNeasy kit for PBMCs, and the RNeasy kit for mouse skin. Tofacitinib was given for 6 to 18 months, followed by 6 months of follow-up off drug to assess delayed response and recurrence. Amplification of TCRbeta CDR3 regions was done by immunoSEQ multiplex PCR using 35 Vbeta forward primers and 13 Jbeta reverse primers. Disease severity in treated patients was measured with the SALT score, which quantifies the percentage of affected scalp surface area. Overall results and qualifications from the work: Many expanded lesional clones persisted in scalp and blood during tofacitinib treatment, which may partly explain relapse after stopping treatment. Compared with normal scalp, lesional scalp had higher clonality and more expanded CD8+ clones, particularly in alopecia totalis/universalis, a pattern that suggests antigenic drive. Scalp clonality and the number of expanded CD8+ clones among the top 100 scalp clones were significantly decreased by tofacitinib. Shared TCR sequences between patients were less evident than in mice, which may be partly attributable to HLA diversity in the patient population. The treated cohort was small, with a single nonresponder, so links between baseline CD8+ expansion and response need larger studies. Resident alphabeta T cells in normal human skin are also sequenced, complicating scalp TCR repertoire analysis, unlike mouse skin dominated by gammadelta T cells.

Library creation used the immunoSEQ multiplex PCR assay. RNA was extracted from all samples and reverse transcribed into cDNA, which served as template for TCR sequencing. First-strand cDNA was synthesized using SuperScript III with a 2:1 mix of oligo-dT and random hexamers. Amplification bias was assessed with a synthetic immune receptor repertoire, and residual bias was removed computationally. Per the source publication's procedure: Raw reads were preprocessed for error removal, and CDR3 was defined according to IMGT conventions as running from the conserved cysteine to phenylalanine. Clonality was computed by normalizing Shannon entropy by log2 of the number of productive unique TCRs and subtracting the result from 1. Scalp TCRbeta sequences were cross-referenced with sorted blood CD4 and CD8 repertoires so that the CD4 or CD8 identity of scalp clones could be inferred. Sourced from immuneACCESS, this table was stored by TCRdb with only in-frame sequences that have V and J called. A share of the clones is absent; for the studies checked, an unresolved V gene accounts for under half, and the remainder has no known explanation. The V and J calls and clone size were taken over from that table, and D and trimming were inferred from the DNA. Within this sample are roughly 210,000 clones, with about 40% of them counted one time only. The biggest ten clones account for about 2.6% of the sample.

This clone has ten or more counts. No cognate antigen has been identified for it. Nothing much larger sits one base from this clone, and base qualities are not available. Sample treatment or condition, as interpreted from the label and publication: oral pan-JAK inhibitor, 5-10 mg twice daily. From alopecia areata patients, peripheral blood was collected along with lesional scalp punch biopsies. PBMCs were separated by density centrifugation and stained for CD3, CD4 and CD8, after which CD4+ and CD8+ T cells were sorted on a FACSAria. The sequencing used CD4+ T cells sorted from blood, collected at approximately week 36, from a patient treated with tofacitinib. This clonotype originated in a human donor with alopecia areata.

The DNA is TGTGCCAGGACCCCAGGGGGGCTACCTGGGGCCAACGTCCTGACTTTC. The resulting protein is CARTPGGLPGANVLTF. The receptor chain draws on TRBV10-3 and TRBJ2-6; TRBD1 is a weak D gene call, 7 bases matching. CDR1 is given as ENHRY and CDR2 as SYGVKD, both from the germline V gene. V lost 10 bases and J lost 2 bases; the stretch between them is 18 bases long. The CDR3 has 16 amino acids, counting the end cysteine and phenylalanine. CDR3 DNA is the only sequence kept; it has 48 bases, read in frame from the first base.